This T cell receptor (beta chain) is drawn from a study of graft-versus-host responses after intestinal transplantation (dated by TCRdb to 2020 to 2022). Context from the whole study: The transplants that recipients got were multivisceral, liver-intestinal, or isolated intestinal. Alloreactive clones were identified by sequencing pre-transplant mixed lymphocyte reaction products and comparing them with unstimulated pre-transplant donor and recipient T cells. Rather than being sequenced by the commercial service, samples from a few later patients were sequenced in-house on an Illumina MiSeq and processed with MiXCR. The cohort enrolled about two dozen intestinal transplant recipients, one of whom was a retransplant, and a few patients without pretransplant specimens were excluded. Donor T cell macrochimerism was defined as a peak of at least 4% donor T cells among recipient peripheral blood mononuclear cells. Anti-thymocyte globulin induction was given to all recipients, followed by maintenance tacrolimus and steroids for approximately three years. After intestinal transplantation, graft-versus-host and host-versus-graft alloreactive T cell clones in the graft, circulation and bone marrow were tracked using bulk TCR-beta CDR3 sequencing.

This clone appeared a single time. The antigen this receptor binds is unknown. No qualities accompany the bases; no much larger clone lies one base away. To isolate intraepithelial and lamina propria lymphocytes from graft specimens, dithiothreitol, EDTA incubations and collagenase D digestion were used. Bulk TCR-beta sequencing was performed on serial intestinal graft biopsy specimens collected as late as 600 days after transplant. Beyond this particular receptor, the publication reports: GvH clones were found in recipient bone marrow, and some of the GvH clones appeared earlier in ileal mucosa or blood, which is consistent with an intestinal mucosal origin. High GvH to HvG T cell clonal ratios were observed in the allografts of patients with donor T cell macrochimerism. Early after transplant, peak levels of circulating GvH clones were found to be associated with declines in HvG clones. The relatively low number and heterogeneity of intestinal transplant patients limited the conclusions.

From cysteine to phenylalanine, the CDR3 is 14 amino acids long. Only the CDR3 portion is preserved as DNA: 42 bases, with reading frame beginning at the first base. CDR1 and CDR2 were assigned from the germline V gene as MNHNS and SASEGT. The trim is 0 bases for V and 8 bases for J, with a gap of 13 bases between the germline ends. To prepare the library, the immunoSEQ multiplex PCR assay was applied. For most patients, high-throughput TCR-beta CDR3 sequencing of genomic DNA was performed by Adaptive Biotechnologies. In the source study's methods: Adaptive's ImmunoSEQ software supplied the TCR sequencing data for 15 to 20 patients, while MiXCR and VDJtools were used to process a few other patients. CDR3 nucleotide sequences shared between donor and recipient were removed because their origin could not be assigned. To be classed as alloreactive, a clone needed at least 2-fold expansion over unstimulated cells and a minimum CFSE-low frequency of 0.002% (template counts) or 0.001% (read counts). A clone was considered mappable if detected in the sequenced pre-transplant spleen, lymph node, or MLR CFSE-low populations of the donor or recipient. Cumulative frequency of alloreactive clones was calculated as a percentage of all sequences weighted by copy number. TCRdb holds this immuneACCESS table with in-frame rearrangements only. Some clones are missing; in checked studies, unresolved V genes explain under half, and the rest has no known cause. The V and J calls and the clone size are those of that table, but D and trimming were determined from the DNA. The sample table holds 15,000 to 20,000 clones, of which about 80% were seen once. The ten largest clones add up to 3.8% of the sample.

Sample: ileum tissue, taken around 580 days after intestinal transplantation. The sequence was collected from a human patient who received an intestinal transplant, so some T cells may come from the graft donor. Recombination linked TRBV6-1 to TRBJ1-2; 5 matching bases give a weak D call of TRBD1. The CDR3: CASSEAVPGAGYTF. The sequence in DNA is TGTGCCAGCAGTGAAGCGGTCCCCGGGGCGGGCTACACCTTC.